The rows below give T cell receptor beta chains drawn from one sample of a study of T cell responses to AZD1222 COVID-19 vaccine. TCRdb's copy holds only in-frame clones and misses some; the assay was immunoSEQ multiplex PCR. The sample lists 80,000 to 100,000 clones, around nine tenths occurring once. This specimen was peripheral blood, taken 28 days after the second AZD1222 dose. The receptor source for this set is an adult who received the AZD1222 COVID-19 vaccine. The CDR3 runs from the conserved cysteine through the conserved F or W. Fields, in order: CDR3 length, V gene, D gene, J gene, clone size, CDR3 protein, CDR3 DNA. D genes are given only for firm matches. Some rows have no size entry. The others give once, few or many, or a class for an expanded clone.

13	TRBV7-9	-	TRBJ2-1	-	CASSSQLINEQFF	TGTGCCAGCAGCTCCCAGCTCATCAATGAGCAGTTCTTC
12	TRBV29-1	-	TRBJ2-2	-	CSVEGGAGELFF	TGCAGCGTTGAAGGGGGGGCCGGGGAGCTGTTTTTT
15	TRBV6-5	TRBD2	TRBJ2-1	-	CASPGLAGGPSEQFF	TGTGCCAGCCCCGGACTAGCGGGGGGGCCGAGTGAGCAGTTCTTC
18	TRBV3-1/TRBV3-2	-	TRBJ1-4	-	CASSQDPGTWGDREKLFF	TGTGCCAGCAGCCAAGATCCCGGGACGTGGGGGGATCGTGAAAAACTGTTTTTT
14	TRBV19	-	TRBJ1-5	-	CASSILYSNQPQHF	TGTGCCAGTAGTATTTTATATAGCAATCAGCCCCAGCATTTT
14	TRBV7-9	TRBD2	TRBJ2-1	-	CASSWPGLHNEQFF	TGTGCCAGCAGCTGGCCGGGACTACACAATGAGCAGTTCTTC
13	TRBV2	-	TRBJ2-7	once	CASSEAGGGWQYF	TGTGCCAGCAGTGAAGCTGGGGGCGGCTGGCAGTACTTC
17	TRBV10-2	-	TRBJ1-2	-	CASSSGPRGAGHYGYTF	TGCGCCAGCAGTTCGGGCCCCAGGGGCGCGGGTCACTATGGCTACACCTTC
18	TRBV7-2	-	TRBJ2-3	-	CASSPDSSRAGSTDTQYF	TGTGCCAGCAGTCCCGATTCCTCCAGGGCGGGAAGCACAGATACGCAGTATTTT
14	TRBV5-5	TRBD1	TRBJ2-7	-	CASSSGQGRLEQYF	TGTGCCAGCAGCTCGGGACAGGGTAGGCTCGAGCAGTACTTC
11	TRBV20-1	-	TRBJ1-1	-	CSARQGDGAFF	TGCAGTGCTAGACAGGGAGATGGAGCTTTCTTT
18	TRBV4-3	TRBD1	TRBJ2-1	few	CASSQEPIWTGTYNEQFF	TGCGCCAGCAGCCAAGAACCTATCTGGACAGGAACCTACAATGAGCAGTTCTTC
13	TRBV28	-	TRBJ2-5	-	CASRPGQIETQYF	TGTGCCAGCAGGCCCGGACAAATAGAGACCCAGTACTTC
15	TRBV5-4	TRBD2	TRBJ2-1	-	CASSFAGTSRNEQFF	TGTGCCAGCAGCTTTGCGGGGACTAGCCGGAATGAGCAGTTCTTC
17	TRBV3-1/TRBV3-2	TRBD2	TRBJ2-5	once	CASSVGTSGGALETQYF	TGTGCCAGCAGCGTTGGGACTAGCGGGGGGGCCTTAGAGACCCAGTACTTC
15	TRBV18	-	TRBJ2-7	-	CASSGGSGMFNEQYF	TGTGCCAGCTCAGGAGGTAGTGGGATGTTTAACGAGCAGTACTTC
14	TRBV6-6	-	TRBJ2-7	-	CASSPVGQISEQYF	TGTGCCAGCAGTCCGGTGGGGCAAATTTCCGAGCAGTACTTC
15	TRBV7-8	TRBD1	TRBJ2-7	-	CASSSRTGWAYEQYF	TGTGCCAGCAGCTCGAGGACAGGATGGGCCTACGAGCAGTACTTC
13	TRBV7-8	-	TRBJ1-5	-	CASSLFSNQPQHF	TGTGCCAGCAGCTTATTTAGCAATCAGCCCCAGCATTTT
13	TRBV12-3/TRBV12-4	-	TRBJ1-6	-	CASSPSEGKALHF	TGTGCCAGCAGTCCTTCGGAGGGCAAGGCCCTCCACTTT
15	TRBV9	-	TRBJ1-3	-	CASSVGTGLRNTIYF	TGTGCCAGCAGCGTAGGGACGGGACTAAGAAACACCATATATTTT
15	TRBV7-3	-	TRBJ2-1	once	CASSFQGGPYNEQFF	TGTGCCAGCAGCTTTCAGGGCGGACCATACAATGAGCAGTTCTTC
16	TRBV10-3	-	TRBJ2-3	-	CAISEGQSPSTDTQYF	TGTGCCATCAGTGAGGGACAGTCGCCTAGCACAGATACGCAGTATTTT
14	TRBV7-9	-	TRBJ2-5	few	CASSPGAARQTQYF	TGTGCCAGCAGCCCCGGGGCGGCCCGCCAGACCCAGTACTTC
18	TRBV4-1	TRBD1	TRBJ1-5	few	CASSSRGGTGEKNQPQHF	TGCGCCAGCAGTTCCAGGGGCGGGACAGGGGAAAAAAACCAGCCCCAGCATTTT
16	TRBV21-1	-	TRBJ1-5	-	CASSGKGQSSNQPQHF	TGTGCCAGCAGCGGCAAGGGACAGTCGAGCAATCAGCCCCAGCATTTT
15	TRBV5-4	TRBD1	TRBJ2-5	-	CASSLEGQGGETQYF	TGTGCCAGCAGCTTGGAGGGACAGGGGGGAGAGACCCAGTACTTC
12	TRBV5-1	-	TRBJ1-1	-	CASSLKDTEAFF	TGCGCCAGCAGCTTGAAAGACACTGAAGCTTTCTTT
14	TRBV7-9	-	TRBJ2-3	once	CASSLAGGTSTQYF	TGTGCCAGCAGCTTAGCGGGGGGCACCTCAACGCAGTATTTT
11	TRBV29-1	-	TRBJ1-2	-	CSVDRGGGYTF	TGCAGCGTTGACAGGGGAGGCGGCTACACCTTC
17	TRBV15	TRBD1	TRBJ2-7	-	CATSRGVPGQGFYEQYF	TGTGCCACCAGCAGAGGAGTACCGGGACAGGGCTTCTACGAGCAGTACTTC